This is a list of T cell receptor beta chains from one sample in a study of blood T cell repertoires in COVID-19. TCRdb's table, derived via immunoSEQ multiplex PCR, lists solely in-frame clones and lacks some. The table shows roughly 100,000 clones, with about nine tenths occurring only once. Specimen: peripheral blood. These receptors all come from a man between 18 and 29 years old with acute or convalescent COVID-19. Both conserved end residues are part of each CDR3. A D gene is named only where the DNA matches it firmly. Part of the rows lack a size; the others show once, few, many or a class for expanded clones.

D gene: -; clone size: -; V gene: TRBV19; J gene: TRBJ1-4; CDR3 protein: CASSKGLNEKLFF; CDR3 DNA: TGTGCCAGTAGTAAGGGGCTAAATGAAAAACTGTTTTTT
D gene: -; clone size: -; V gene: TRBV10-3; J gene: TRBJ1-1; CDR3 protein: CAISGGMNTEAFF; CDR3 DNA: TGTGCCATCAGTGGGGGCATGAACACTGAAGCTTTCTTT
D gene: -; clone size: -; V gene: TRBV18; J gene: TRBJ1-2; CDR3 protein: CASSPALEDYGYTF; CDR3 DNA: TGTGCCAGCTCACCGGCCCTGGAGGACTATGGCTACACCTTC
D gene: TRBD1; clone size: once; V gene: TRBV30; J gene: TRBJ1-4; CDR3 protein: CAWEVQGARGEKLFF; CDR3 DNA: TGTGCCTGGGAAGTGCAGGGGGCCCGGGGTGAAAAACTGTTTTTT
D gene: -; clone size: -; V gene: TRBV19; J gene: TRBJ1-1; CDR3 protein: CASSIRRVNTEAFF; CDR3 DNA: TGTGCCAGTAGTATAAGGAGAGTGAACACTGAAGCTTTCTTT
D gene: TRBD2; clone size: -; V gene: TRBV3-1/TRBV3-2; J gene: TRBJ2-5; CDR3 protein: CASIDGGRQETQYF; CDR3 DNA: TGTGCCAGCATCGACGGCGGGAGACAAGAGACCCAGTACTTC
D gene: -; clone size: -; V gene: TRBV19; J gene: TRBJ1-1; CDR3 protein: CASSQGGTEAFF; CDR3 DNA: TGTGCCAGTAGCCAGGGTGGGACTGAAGCTTTCTTT
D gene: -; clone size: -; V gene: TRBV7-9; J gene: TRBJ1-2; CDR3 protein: CASSLEGRGSYGYTF; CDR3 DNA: TGTGCCAGCAGCTTAGAGGGCAGGGGCTCCTATGGCTACACCTTC
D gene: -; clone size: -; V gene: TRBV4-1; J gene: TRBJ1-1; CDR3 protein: CASSRPDSLNTEAFF; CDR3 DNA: TGCGCCAGCAGCCGCCCGGACAGTCTTAACACTGAAGCTTTCTTT
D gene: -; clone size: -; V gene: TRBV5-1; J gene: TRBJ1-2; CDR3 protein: CASSSLTENYGYTF; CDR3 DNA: TGCGCCAGCAGCTCCCTAACCGAGAACTATGGCTACACCTTC
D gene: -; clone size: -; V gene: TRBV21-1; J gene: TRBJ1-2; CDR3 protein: CASSKERGERTSSSYTF; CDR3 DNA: TGTGCCAGCAGCAAAGAGCGGGGGGAGAGGACCTCATCCAGCTACACCTTC
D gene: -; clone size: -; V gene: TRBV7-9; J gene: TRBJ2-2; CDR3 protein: CASSRGAGKAGELFF; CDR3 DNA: TGTGCCAGCAGCCGCGGGGCGGGCAAGGCCGGGGAGCTGTTTTTT
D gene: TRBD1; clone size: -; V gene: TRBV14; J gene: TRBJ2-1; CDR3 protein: CASSQEDRGNYNEQFF; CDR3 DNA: TGTGCCAGCAGCCAAGAGGACAGGGGAAACTACAATGAGCAGTTCTTC
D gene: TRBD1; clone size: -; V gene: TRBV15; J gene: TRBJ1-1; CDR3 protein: CATSAVDRMNTEAFF; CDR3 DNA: TGTGCCACCAGCGCTGTGGACAGGATGAACACTGAAGCTTTCTTT
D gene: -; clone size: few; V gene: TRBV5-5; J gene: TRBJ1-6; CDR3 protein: CASSLLAGLDSHSPLHF; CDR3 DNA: TGTGCCAGCAGCTTGCTGGCCGGACTAGATTCCCATTCACCCCTCCACTTT
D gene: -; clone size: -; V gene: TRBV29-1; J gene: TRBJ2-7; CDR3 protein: CSVEAGIGGYEQYF; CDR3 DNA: TGCAGCGTTGAAGCTGGGATTGGGGGGTACGAGCAGTACTTC
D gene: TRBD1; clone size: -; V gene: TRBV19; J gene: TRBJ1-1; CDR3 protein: CATGWGQGDTEAFF; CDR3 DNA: TGTGCCACCGGGTGGGGACAGGGAGACACTGAAGCTTTCTTT
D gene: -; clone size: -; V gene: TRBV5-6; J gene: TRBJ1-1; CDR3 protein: CASSLSGMGTEAFF; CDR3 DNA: TGTGCCAGCAGCTTGTCGGGAATGGGCACTGAAGCTTTCTTT
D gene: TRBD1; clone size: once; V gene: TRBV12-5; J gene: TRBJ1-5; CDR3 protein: CASGRGQGNNQPQHF; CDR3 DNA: TGTGCTAGTGGCCGGGGACAGGGAAACAATCAGCCCCAGCATTTT
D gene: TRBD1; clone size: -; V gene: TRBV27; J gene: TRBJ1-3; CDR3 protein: CASSSGQSGNTIYF; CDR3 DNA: TGTGCCAGCAGTTCGGGACAGTCGGGAAACACCATATATTTT
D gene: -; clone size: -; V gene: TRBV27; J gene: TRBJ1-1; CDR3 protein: CASIPRPGLNTEAFF; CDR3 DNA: TGTGCCAGCATCCCCCGCCCAGGGTTGAACACTGAAGCTTTCTTT
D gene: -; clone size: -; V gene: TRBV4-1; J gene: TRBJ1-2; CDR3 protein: CASSNRGADLYGYTF; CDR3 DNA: TGCGCCAGCAGCAATCGGGGAGCAGATCTCTATGGCTACACCTTC
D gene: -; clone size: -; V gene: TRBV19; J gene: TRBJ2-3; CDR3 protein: CASRPRAPDTQYF; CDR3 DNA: TGTGCCAGTAGACCCAGGGCCCCAGATACGCAGTATTTT
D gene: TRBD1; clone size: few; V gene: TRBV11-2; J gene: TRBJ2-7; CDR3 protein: CASSLGRDRLTYEQYF; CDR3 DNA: TGTGCCAGCAGCCTCGGCCGGGACAGACTAACCTACGAGCAGTACTTC
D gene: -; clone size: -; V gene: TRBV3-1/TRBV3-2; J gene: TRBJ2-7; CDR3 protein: CASSPFQAPYEQYF; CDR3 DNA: TGTGCCAGCAGCCCCTTTCAGGCTCCCTACGAGCAGTACTTC